The 31 T cell receptor beta chains given below trace back to one sample, sequenced in a study of immune evolution from preneoplasia to lung adenocarcinoma. The data were produced by immunoSEQ multiplex PCR, yet TCRdb's version contains in-frame clones alone and is incomplete. The repertoire holds 9,500 to 15,000 clones, with more than 70% as singletons. Specimen: FFPE tissue from an adenomatous hyperplasia lung lesion. Specified subset: atypical adenomatous hyperplasia (AAH), lung preneoplasia. These receptors were taken from a person aged 45 to 69 with lung adenocarcinoma.

This sequence joins TRBV5-1 and TRBJ1-2; the D gene is possibly TRBD1 (6 bases). This CDR3 has 17 residues. The germline gives CDR1 SGHRS, CDR2 YFSETQ. Trimming shortened V by 0 bases and J by 0 bases, and 15 bases separated the two germline ends. The CDR3 DNA is TGCGCCAGCAGCTTGGACGGACAGAAGCCTTCTAACTATGGCTACACCTTC. Encoded protein: CASSLDGQKPSNYGYTF. The full variable domain, completed using reference TRBV5-1 and TRBJ1-2, is KAGVTQTPRYLIKTRGQQVTLSCSPISGHRSVSWYQQTPGQGLQFLFEYFSETQRNKGNFPGRFSGRQFSNSRSEMNVSTLELGDSALYLCASSLDGQKPSNYGYTFGSGTRLTVV.

The chain carries TRBV19 and TRBJ2-3; no clear D. Germline lookup yields CDR1 LNHDA and CDR2 SQIVND (reference sequence). Trimming shortened V by 3 bases and J by 5 bases, and 12 bases separated the two germline ends. The CDR3 has 14 residues. CDR3 region: CASSILGTIDTQYF. The DNA for the CDR3 is TGTGCCAGTAGTATTCTAGGAACGATAGATACGCAGTATTTT.

The table lists this clone with a few counts. J is TRBJ1-1 and V is TRBV30, with D unresolved. This CDR3 is built from 14 residues. Trimming took off 5 bases at V and 1 base at J, with 14 bases between the two ends. Germline CDR1 GTSNPN, CDR2 SVGIG (reference sequence). This CDR3 is CAWGNIGRNTEAFF. DNA of the CDR3: TGTGCCTGGGGTAATATAGGGAGGAACACTGAAGCTTTCTTT.

This clone has only one observation. The chain has TRBV27 and TRBJ2-2; weak D call: TRBD2 (6 bases). The length of the CDR3 is 15 residues. Germline assignment: CDR1 MNHEY and CDR2 SMNVEV (reference sequence). V lost 6 bases to trimming and J lost 6 bases, with 17 bases between them. CDR3 loop: CASSPVRGYAGELFF. CDR3 nucleotide sequence: TGTGCCAGCAGCCCTGTTCGGGGGTACGCCGGGGAGCTGTTTTTT.

V is TRBV18 and J is TRBJ2-7; weak D call: TRBD2 (5 bases). Trimming shortened V by 5 bases and J by 4 bases, and 9 bases separated the two germline ends. Germline CDR1 is KGHSH and CDR2 is LQKENI. The CDR3 is 12 amino acids. The CDR3 region is CASSGGRYEQYF. The CDR3 nucleotides read TGTGCCAGCTCAGGCGGGCGTTACGAGCAGTACTTC.

The gene calls are TRBV19 and TRBJ1-2, with D perhaps matching TRBD1 (5 bases). From germline, CDR1 is LNHDA and CDR2 SQIVND (reference sequence). This CDR3 is 13 amino acids long. V was shortened by 6 bases and J by 3 bases, with 11 bases between the two germline ends. CDR3 in DNA: TGTGCCAGTAGGAAAGACAGCCACTATGGCTACACCTTC. It is translated as CASRKDSHYGYTF.

This clone has just a few counts. This chain connects TRBV4-1 to TRBJ2-1, with a possible D match to TRBD2 (5 bases). The CDR3 length is 14 residues. V was cut by 4 bases and J by 10 bases, with 17 bases left in between. The germline gives CDR1 MGHRA, CDR2 YSYEKL. CDR3 protein: CASSPQASYREQFF. The CDR3 nucleotides read TGCGCCAGCAGCCCCCAAGCTAGCTACCGGGAGCAGTTCTTC.

There are a few counts of this clone. Other DNA sequences from this sample encode an identical CDR3 as well. V and J are TRBV30 and TRBJ2-7; 7 bases are a match to TRBD2. This CDR3 is built from 14 residues. The V gene end was trimmed by 0 bases and the J gene end by 3 bases; junction bases not matched to a gene: 5. Germline V gene lookup returns CDR1 GTSNPN and CDR2 SVGIG (reference sequence). In DNA, the CDR3 is TGTGCCTGGAGTGTACTAGCGCGGAGCTACGAGCAGTACTTC. Translated, it gives CAWSVLARSYEQYF.

The rearrangement uses TRBV10-3 and TRBJ2-1; D ambiguous. V lost 1 base and J 6 bases, leaving 4 bases between the germline ends. This CDR3 contains 12 residues. The germline CDR1 and CDR2 sequences are ENHRY and SYGVKD. CDR3 sequence (DNA): TGTGCCATCAGTGAGTGGGGCAATGAGCAGTTCTTC. This gives the protein CAISEWGNEQFF.

The genes are TRBV19 and TRBJ2-7; D may be TRBD1 or TRBD2 (5 bases each). V was trimmed by 3 bases and J by 7 bases, leaving 19 bases between them. Germline lookup yields CDR1 LNHDA and CDR2 SQIVND (reference sequence). The CDR3 runs 15 residues. CDR3 in amino acids: CASSMTPGAHSEQYF. The CDR3, as DNA: TGTGCCAGTAGTATGACTCCCGGGGCCCATTCTGAGCAGTACTTC.

This clone occurred a few times. CDR3 loop: CSVVGQDPGGETQYF. CDR3 sequence (DNA): TGCAGCGTTGTAGGCCAGGACCCCGGCGGGGAGACCCAGTACTTC. This chain connects TRBV29-1 to TRBJ2-5; a weak D match, TRBD2 (5 bases). The CDR3 has 15 amino acids. From germline, CDR1 is SQVTM and CDR2 ANQGSEA. Trimming took 4 bases from V and 5 from J, leaving 20 bases between them.

This chain links TRBV28 with TRBJ2-1; D might be TRBD1 (6 bases). From germline, CDR1 is MDHEN and CDR2 SYDVKM. The V end was cut by 5 bases, the J end by 8 bases, with 16 bases between. The CDR3 extends over 14 amino acids. The CDR3 bases are TGTGCCAGCAGTATAACAGGGCCCGGGGATGAGCAGTTCTTC. This gives the protein CASSITGPGDEQFF.

V usage is TRBV5-4 and J usage is TRBJ2-5, with D unclear. This CDR3 contains 12 residues. Per the germline V gene, CDR1 is SGHNT and CDR2 is YYREEE (reference sequence). Trimming stripped 0 bases from V and 4 bases from J, with 4 bases between. CDR3 sequence reads: CASSLVAETQYF. CDR3 nucleotide sequence: TGTGCCAGCAGCTTGGTAGCAGAGACCCAGTACTTC.

The rearrangement uses TRBV28 and TRBJ1-2; D is possibly TRBD1 (5 bases). V dropped 2 bases and J dropped 5 bases, with 12 bases sitting between them. CDR1 is MDHEN and CDR2 is SYDVKM in the germline V gene. The CDR3 runs to 14 residues. The CDR3 is CASSLGWRGYGYTF. CDR3 nucleotides: TGTGCCAGCAGTTTAGGTTGGCGGGGGTATGGCTACACCTTC.

The chain has TRBV27 and TRBJ1-2; possible D gene TRBD1, 6 bases. The germline CDR1 and CDR2 sequences are MNHEY and SMNVEV (reference sequence). The length of the CDR3 is 13 residues. Trimming cost V 10 bases and J 4 bases, with 16 bases left between them. The CDR3 reads CATRRGPAYGYTF. In DNA form, the CDR3 reads TGTGCCACCAGGCGGGGGCCAGCCTATGGCTACACCTTC.

The rearrangement uses TRBV7-2 and TRBJ2-2; no clear D. CDR1 is SGHTA, CDR2 FQGNSA, per germline. V was shortened by 5 bases and J by 5 bases, with 6 bases between the two germline ends. CDR3 length: 12 amino acids. The CDR3 DNA reads as TGTGCCAGCAGCCATGGGACCGGGGAGCTGTTTTTT. This sequence encodes CASSHGTGELFF.

The genes are TRBV5-1 and TRBJ1-1; D is possibly TRBD1 (5 bases). The CDR3 contains 14 residues. Between the trimmed V and J ends, which lost 0 bases and 3 bases, there was a span of 9 bases. The germline V gene has CDR1 SGHRS and CDR2 YFSETQ. CDR3 protein: CASSLGGGDTEAFF. The CDR3 nucleotides are TGCGCCAGCAGCTTGGGGGGGGGAGACACTGAAGCTTTCTTT.

The genes are TRBV5-1 and TRBJ1-1, with 9 positions matching TRBD1. The CDR3 sequence is 13 residues long. V was pared by 4 bases and J by 10 bases, with 8 bases of the junction left unmatched. Germline V lookup: CDR1 SGHRS, CDR2 YFSETQ. The CDR3 spells CASSATGGWRAFF. CDR3 sequence (DNA): TGCGCCAGCAGCGCTACAGGGGGCTGGAGAGCTTTCTTT. Variable domain in full (rest from reference TRBV5-1 and TRBJ1-1): KAGVTQTPRYLIKTRGQQVTLSCSPISGHRSVSWYQQTPGQGLQFLFEYFSETQRNKGNFPGRFSGRQFSNSRSEMNVSTLELGDSALYLCASSATGGWRAFFGQGTRLTVV.

The rearrangement links TRBV10-2 to TRBJ1-4; D is unclear. Germline CDR1 reads WSHSY; CDR2 reads SAAADI. The CDR3 runs 13 residues. Trimming took off 2 bases at V and 8 bases at J, with 9 bases between the two ends. CDR3 nucleotides: TGCGCCAGCAGTGAGACGTGGAAGGAAAAACTGTTTTTT. Its protein is CASSETWKEKLFF.

This clone was observed once. The chain couples TRBV18 to TRBJ2-7; the D gene could be TRBD1 or TRBD2 (5 bases each). Per the germline V gene, CDR1 is KGHSH and CDR2 is LQKENI. V was trimmed by 2 bases and J by 2 bases, leaving 13 bases between them. CDR3 length equals 15 residues. CDR3 region: CASSPTRDRTYEQYF. The CDR3 nucleotides are TGTGCCAGCTCACCAACCCGGGACCGTACCTACGAGCAGTACTTC.

The chain joins TRBV18 to TRBJ2-3, with 7 bases identical to TRBD1. This CDR3 has 15 amino acids. V gave up 1 base and J gave up 0 bases; unmatched junction bases: 1. Germline CDR1 is KGHSH and CDR2 is LQKENI. For the CDR3, the DNA is TGTGCCAGCTCACCACAGACAGGGAGCACAGATACGCAGTATTTT. Translation: CASSPQTGSTDTQYF.

The chain recombines TRBV9 with TRBJ1-5; D is unresolved. The CDR3 length is 15 residues. Trimming took 0 bases from V and 3 from J, leaving 10 bases between them. Germline V gene sequence: CDR1 SGDLS, CDR2 YYNGEE. The CDR3 is CASSVGHIVNQPQHF. The CDR3, as DNA: TGTGCCAGCAGCGTAGGCCATATAGTCAATCAGCCCCAGCATTTT.

This rearrangement joins TRBV7-8 to TRBJ1-5; TRBD1 is a possible D gene (6 bases). CDR3 size: 17 residues. V lost 2 bases and J 0 bases, leaving 14 bases between the germline ends. The germline V gene has CDR1 SGHVS and CDR2 FQNEAQ. The CDR3 coding sequence is TGTGCCAGCAGCTTAAGGAGATCAGGGGATAGCAATCAGCCCCAGCATTTT. Protein sequence: CASSLRRSGDSNQPQHF.

The V and J genes are TRBV4-1 and TRBJ2-7; no clear D gene. The CDR3 has 16 residues. CDR1 MGHRA and CDR2 YSYEKL come from the germline V gene. V gave up 0 bases and J gave up 2 bases, with 14 bases separating them. The CDR3, as DNA: TGCGCCAGCAGCCAAGACTACCCGGGCTCGACCTACGAGCAGTACTTC. Translation gives CASSQDYPGSTYEQYF.

The rearrangement joins TRBV27 to TRBJ2-2, with D perhaps matching TRBD1 (6 bases). Germline-derived CDR1 and CDR2 are MNHEY and SMNVEV (reference sequence). There are 14 residues in the CDR3. V lost 3 bases, J lost 3 bases, and 8 bases lay in between. The CDR3 spells CASSFWTDTGELFF. The CDR3 DNA reads as TGTGCCAGCAGTTTCTGGACAGACACCGGGGAGCTGTTTTTT.

This rearrangement joins TRBV11-3 to TRBJ2-5; D remains ambiguous. This CDR3 contains 15 residues. The germline gives CDR1 SGHNT, CDR2 YENEEA. Trimming left V 0 bases short and J 2 bases short, with 10 bases between. The chain's CDR3 is CASSLEASPQETQYF. In DNA form, the CDR3 reads TGTGCCAGCAGCTTAGAAGCGAGCCCTCAAGAGACCCAGTACTTC. The variable domain in full, with the rest retrieved from reference TRBV11-3 and TRBJ2-5, is EAGVVQSPRYKIIEKKQPVAFWCNPISGHNTLYWYLQNLGQGPELLIRYENEEAVDDSQLPKDRFSAERLKGVDSTLKIQPAELGDSAVYLCASSLEASPQETQYFGPGTRLLVL.

The chain joins TRBV6-6 to TRBJ1-1, with D uncertain. Germline V gene lookup returns CDR1 MNHNY and CDR2 SVGAGI (reference sequence). This CDR3 has 14 residues. Trimming stripped 2 bases from V and 0 bases from J, with 7 bases between. The CDR3 nucleotides are TGTGCCAGCAGTTACAAGGTCTTGAACACTGAAGCTTTCTTT. Its translation is CASSYKVLNTEAFF.

This clone was observed a few times. The chain recombines TRBV7-2 with TRBJ1-5; possibly TRBD1 for D (6 bases). The CDR3 has 16 residues. The V gene lost 5 bases and the J gene lost 2 bases, with 16 bases spanning the gap. CDR1 and CDR2 (germline): SGHTA, FQGNSA. The CDR3 is CASSPQGGSGNQPQHF. In DNA form, the CDR3 reads TGTGCCAGCAGCCCACAAGGGGGGTCGGGCAATCAGCCCCAGCATTTT.

The J gene is TRBJ1-3, the V gene TRBV5-1; D might be TRBD1 (5 bases). The CDR3 is made up of 15 amino acids. The V gene lost 0 bases and the J gene lost 0 bases, with 7 bases spanning the gap. Per the germline V gene, CDR1 is SGHRS and CDR2 is YFSETQ. The CDR3 loop is CASSLEGVSGNTIYF. CDR3 nucleotides: TGCGCCAGCAGCTTGGAAGGGGTCTCTGGAAACACCATATATTTT.

This sequence joins TRBV30 and TRBJ2-3; D gene unclear. V was pared by 3 bases and J by 1 base, with 11 bases between. The CDR3 length is 14 residues. Germline loops: CDR1 GTSNPN, CDR2 SVGIG (reference sequence). The CDR3 DNA sequence: TGTGCCTGGAGAGGTCAACGGGGCACAGATACGCAGTATTTT. Encoded protein: CAWRGQRGTDTQYF.

This chain links TRBV6-1 with TRBJ2-1; 8 positions agree with TRBD2. Germline V gene data show CDR1 as MNHNS and CDR2 as SASEGT. Trimming took 7 bases from V and 6 from J; bases not matched to a gene: 11. CDR3 length: 15 residues. Here the CDR3 DNA reads TGTGCCAGCACCCCCCAGCGGGAGATCGCCAATGAGCAGTTCTTC. Protein: CASTPQREIANEQFF.